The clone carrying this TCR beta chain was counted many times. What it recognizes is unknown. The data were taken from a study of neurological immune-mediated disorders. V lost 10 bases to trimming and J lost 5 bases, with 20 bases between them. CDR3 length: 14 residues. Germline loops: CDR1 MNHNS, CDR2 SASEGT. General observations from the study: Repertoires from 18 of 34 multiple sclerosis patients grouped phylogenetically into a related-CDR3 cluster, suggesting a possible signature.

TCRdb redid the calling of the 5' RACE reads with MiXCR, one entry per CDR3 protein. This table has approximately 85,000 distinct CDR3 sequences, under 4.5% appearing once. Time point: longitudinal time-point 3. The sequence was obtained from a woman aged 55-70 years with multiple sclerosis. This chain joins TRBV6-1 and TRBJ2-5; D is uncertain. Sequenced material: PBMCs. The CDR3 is CATYSWAPVETQYF. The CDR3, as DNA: TGTGCCACCTACAGTTGGGCCCCCGTTGAGACCCAGTACTTC.